The T cell receptor (beta chain) described here comes from a study of blood T cell repertoires in COVID-19. Overall study: Acute-phase and convalescent COVID-19 samples originated in the United States, Italy and Spain.

As originally analysed: Amplification of reference gene primers was used by the study to estimate nucleated cell counts. The method was immunoSEQ multiplex PCR; TCRdb's version includes in-frame clones alone and lacks a portion of them. The V and J calls and clone size are taken from that table; D and trimming were inferred from the DNA. The sample includes roughly 320,000 clones, approximately 90% of them seen just once. Seattle patients were enrolled during active infection and followed longitudinally. CDR1 is MNHEY and CDR2 is SVGAGI in the germline V gene. Trimming at V came to 6 bases and at J to 3 bases, leaving 5 bases not matched to a gene. This CDR3 comprises 13 residues.

The sequenced sample consisted of peripheral blood. This chain joins TRBV6-5 and TRBJ2-7, with TRBD2 identical over 7 bases. This receptor was taken from a woman between 45 and 60 years old with COVID-19, enrolled during active disease. CDR3 in amino acids: CASSTTSSYEQYF. CDR3 nucleotide sequence: TGTGCCAGCAGCACGACTAGCAGCTACGAGCAGTACTTC.